Listed here are 18 T cell receptor beta chains from one sample, sequenced in a study of OX40 agonist ivuxolimab in advanced cancers. TCRdb's table, derived via immunoSEQ multiplex PCR, lists solely in-frame clones and lacks some. The sample has 80,000 to 100,000 clones, around 88% seen once. The material was CD4+ or CD8+ T cells sorted from blood, obtained in a trial of the OX40 agonist ivuxolimab. All receptors come from an adult with an advanced solid tumor such as melanoma, head and neck, liver or kidney cancer.

This chain joins TRBV7-6 and TRBJ2-3; D uncertain. The germline V gene has CDR1 SGHVS and CDR2 FNYEAQ. Trimming stripped 2 bases from V and 5 bases from J, with 17 bases between. CDR3 length equals 16 residues. The CDR3 DNA reads TGTGCCAGCAGCTTATTAAGGGTCTCCTACGGAGATACGCAGTATTTT. This sequence encodes CASSLLRVSYGDTQYF.

The chain recombines TRBV10-3 with TRBJ1-2; 12 bases line up with TRBD1. V lost 6 bases to trimming and J lost 5 bases; unmatched junction nucleotides: 16. CDR1 is ENHRY, CDR2 SYGVKD, per germline. CDR3 length equals 18 residues. CDR3 bases: TGTGCCATCAGCGCACCCGGGACAGGGGGCAGGGGGAGGTATGGCTACACCTTC. It codes for CAISAPGTGGRGRYGYTF.

The count of this clone is one. The chain uses TRBV6-7 and TRBJ1-6; D is undetermined. TRBV6-7 is noted as an ORF with a role that remains uncertain. The CDR3 totals 12 residues. Trimming took 6 bases from V and 10 from J, leaving 10 bases between them. The CDR3 DNA sequence: TGTGCCAGCAGGCTACAGCCGTCACCCCTCCACTTT. Protein: CASRLQPSPLHF.

Here the CDR3 DNA reads TGTGCCAGCAGCTCGGACAGGGGCCCTACCGAGCAGTACTTC. It yields the protein CASSSDRGPTEQYF. J is TRBJ2-7 and V is TRBV11-2; 9 nucleotides agree with TRBD1. Germline-derived CDR1 and CDR2 are SGHAT and FQNNGV. The CDR3 runs to 14 residues. J was trimmed by 6 bases and V by 4 bases; bases with no gene match: 7.

About this clone itself: An end of the junction differs from the germline gene, which may be a read error. The chain links TRBV7-7 to TRBJ1-5; possible D gene TRBD1, 5 bases. The germline V gene has CDR1 SSHAT and CDR2 FNYEAQ (reference sequence). This CDR3 spans 17 amino acids. Written as DNA, the CDR3 is TGTGCTAGCAGCTTAGGACCTTGGACAAAGAGCAATCAGCCCCAGCATTTT. Its protein is CASSLGPWTKSNQPQHF.

The gene calls are TRBV29-1 and TRBJ1-2, with a weak D call TRBD1 (5 bases). This CDR3 has 11 residues. Trimming shortened V by 3 bases and J by 10 bases, and 12 bases separated the two germline ends. The germline gives CDR1 SQVTM, CDR2 ANQGSEA. CDR3 coding DNA: TGCAGCGTTGATTCCGGGGCCCTCTACACCTTC. Its protein product is CSVDSGALYTF. The complete variable domain, with remaining parts taken from reference TRBV29-1 and TRBJ1-2, reads SAVISQKPSRDICQRGTSLTIQCQVDSQVTMMFWYRQQPGQSLTLIATANQGSEATYESGFVIDKFPISRPNLTFSTLTVSNMSPEDSSIYLCSVDSGALYTFGSGTRLTVV.

The genes are TRBV7-2 and TRBJ2-5; tentative D call: TRBD2 (6 bases). This CDR3 has 14 residues. CDR1 and CDR2 from the germline V gene are SGHTA and FQGNSA. V was shortened by 1 base and J by 3 bases, with 9 bases between the two germline ends. This CDR3 is CASSLDWGEETQYF. DNA for the CDR3: TGTGCCAGCAGCTTAGACTGGGGGGAAGAGACCCAGTACTTC.

The chain has TRBV5-4 and TRBJ2-1; D is ambiguous. The CDR3 has 14 residues. Trimming left V 5 bases short and J 0 bases short, with 9 bases between. Germline values: CDR1 SGHNT, CDR2 YYREEE (reference sequence). CDR3 in DNA: TGTGCCAGCAGTCCGGCCTTCTCCTACAATGAGCAGTTCTTC. Translated: CASSPAFSYNEQFF.

V is TRBV7-2 and J is TRBJ1-1; D might be TRBD1 (6 bases). Looked up from germline, CDR1 is SGHTA and CDR2 is FQGNSA. The CDR3 sequence is 14 residues long. V lost 3 bases and J 10 bases, leaving 18 bases between the germline ends. The DNA for the CDR3 is TGTGCCAGCAGCTTTCGAATAGTAGGGGGTTCAGCTTTCTTT. Its translation: CASSFRIVGGSAFF. The entire variable domain, with the rest obtained from reference TRBV7-2 and TRBJ1-1, is as follows: GAGVSQSPSNKVTEKGKDVELRCDPISGHTALYWYRQSLGQGLEFLIYFQGNSAPDKSGLPSDRFSAERTGGSVSTLTIQRTQQEDSAVYLCASSFRIVGGSAFFGQGTRLTVV.

The chain is built from TRBV4-1 and TRBJ2-1; D is uncertain. Trimming removed 0 bases from V and 4 bases from J, with 13 bases in between. Germline assignment: CDR1 MGHRA and CDR2 YSYEKL. The CDR3 length is 16 residues. This CDR3 is CASSQDRKATYNEQFF. In DNA form, the CDR3 reads TGCGCCAGCAGCCAAGATAGGAAGGCCACTTACAATGAGCAGTTCTTC.

V usage is TRBV5-5 and J usage is TRBJ1-5, with no clear D. Per the germline V gene, CDR1 is SGHKS and CDR2 is YYEKEE (reference sequence). Trimming pared 4 bases from V and 2 bases from J, leaving 10 bases between. This CDR3 comprises 14 residues. CDR3 amino acids: CASSPSMGNQPQHF. CDR3 bases: TGTGCCAGCAGCCCTTCCATGGGCAATCAGCCCCAGCATTTT.

The chain is built from TRBV5-1 and TRBJ1-3; perhaps TRBD1 as D (5 bases). Germline loops: CDR1 SGHRS, CDR2 YFSETQ. CDR3 length equals 15 residues. With 2 bases removed from V and 2 bases from J, the gap between germline ends came to 11 bases. CDR3 nucleotide sequence: TGCGCCAGCAGCTTAGGTAGGGGCCCTGGAAACACCATATATTTT. Amino acids: CASSLGRGPGNTIYF.

V is TRBV18 and J is TRBJ1-2; 11 bases agree with TRBD1. This CDR3 comprises 19 residues. CDR1 and CDR2 from the germline V gene are KGHSH and LQKENI. J lost 5 bases, V lost 4 bases, and 18 bases had no gene match. The CDR3 DNA follows: TGTGCCAGCTCACGCATCCCCATGGACAGGGGGCTAGAATTGTATGGCTACACCTTC. Its protein is CASSRIPMDRGLELYGYTF. Full variable domain (remainder filled in from reference TRBV18 and TRBJ1-2): NAGVMQNPRHLVRRRGQEARLRCSPMKGHSHVYWYRQLPEEGLKFMVYLQKENIIDESGMPKERFSAEFPKEGPSILRIQQVVRGDSAAYFCASSRIPMDRGLELYGYTFGSGTRLTVV.

This clone was observed a handful of times. The chain is built from TRBV7-9 and TRBJ1-1; 7 nucleotides agree with TRBD1. The germline CDR1 and CDR2 sequences are SEHNR and FQNEAQ (reference sequence). This CDR3 contains 14 residues. V shed 6 bases, J shed 1 base, and the junction held 5 bases outside the gene matches. As DNA, the CDR3 is TGTGCCAGCAGTAGAGGGGACAGGAACACTGAAGCTTTCTTT. Protein sequence: CASSRGDRNTEAFF.

The chain combines TRBV11-3 with TRBJ2-3; no definite D call. V lost 5 bases, J lost 5 bases, and 11 bases lay in between. The CDR3 loop spans 13 amino acids. The germline V gene has CDR1 SGHNT and CDR2 YENEEA. CDR3 region: CASSLTLRDTQYF. CDR3 DNA sequence: TGTGCCAGCAGCCTGACCCTGCGAGATACGCAGTATTTT. The whole variable domain, filled in from reference TRBV11-3 and TRBJ2-3, reads EAGVVQSPRYKIIEKKQPVAFWCNPISGHNTLYWYLQNLGQGPELLIRYENEEAVDDSQLPKDRFSAERLKGVDSTLKIQPAELGDSAVYLCASSLTLRDTQYFGPGTRLTVL.

In regard to this clone: Other DNA sequences in the sample encode the same CDR3. The V and J genes are TRBV5-1 and TRBJ1-3; unclear D gene. This CDR3 is 14 amino acids long. Deletions cut 0 bases from V and 0 bases from J, with 4 bases between. Germline CDR1 is SGHRS and CDR2 is YFSETQ. The CDR3 coding sequence is TGCGCCAGCAGCTTGGACGGCTCTGGAAACACCATATATTTT. Encoded protein: CASSLDGSGNTIYF.

This clone was detected only once. This chain uses TRBV14 with TRBJ2-3; D possibly corresponds to TRBD2 (6 bases). The germline gives CDR1 SGHDN, CDR2 FVKESK. The CDR3 runs 15 residues. V lost 4 bases and J lost 3, with 14 bases in between. In DNA, the CDR3 is TGTGCCAGCAGCCTCGGAGGGGCGTCGACAGATACGCAGTATTTT. Residues: CASSLGGASTDTQYF. Full variable domain (outside the CDR3, taken from reference TRBV14 and TRBJ2-3): EAGVTQFPSHSVIEKGQTVTLRCDPISGHDNLYWYRRVMGKEIKFLLHFVKESKQDESGMPNNRFLAERTGGTYSTLKVQPAELEDSGVYFCASSLGGASTDTQYFGPGTRLTVL.

The CDR3 DNA reads TGTGCCAGCAGCCCGCGCCCCGGGGGGGCCGTTGGGGAGCTGTTTTTT. Translation: CASSPRPGGAVGELFF. The chain employs TRBV9 and TRBJ2-2; TRBD2 aligns across 8 bases. In germline, CDR1 is SGDLS, CDR2 YYNGEE. V shed 4 bases, J shed 8 bases, and the junction held 13 bases outside the gene matches. The CDR3 spans 16 residues. The full variable domain, in which reference TRBV9 and TRBJ2-2 provide the parts outside the CDR3, is DSGVTQTPKHLITATGQRVTLRCSPRSGDLSVYWYQQSLDQGLQFLIQYYNGEERAKGNILERFSAQQFPDLHSELNLSSLELGDSALYFCASSPRPGGAVGELFFGEGSRLTVL.